This T cell receptor (beta chain) came from a study of cytomegalovirus exposure and HLA in healthy donors. As for the study in general: HLA-typed donors were the source of 83 million or so unique TCRs, which an early data release held. Across under 450 genotyped donors, roughly 85% landed in the Caucasian-associated ancestry cluster. Regarding the study as a whole: CMV serostatus was the only recorded immune exposure for donors. Accurate prediction of most subjects' HLA-A and HLA-B alleles from TCR beta sequences was reported.

The PCR had 60 Vbeta and 13 Jbeta primers. This table comes from immunoSEQ multiplex PCR, and its TCRdb copy is limited to in-frame clones, with some not included. The sample holds 150,000 to 200,000 clones, 80% seen once. In its sample, this clone was seen a few times. Its matching antigen is unknown. Trimming at V came to 1 base and at J to 2 bases, leaving 5 bases not matched to a gene. This CDR3 is 16 amino acids long. Germline V gene data show CDR1 as LGHNA and CDR2 as YSLEER. Sample: PBMCs. The sequence derives from a woman in her 50s in good health and CMV-seropositive. The chain links TRBV4-3 to TRBJ2-3; 8 nucleotides align to TRBD2. The CDR3: CASSQGNSGNTDTQYF. CDR3 sequence (DNA): TGCGCCAGCAGCCAAGGGAATAGCGGGAACACAGATACGCAGTATTTT.